Detailed here is one T cell receptor beta chain. Its antigen is unknown. This sample stems from a study of T cell repertoires in cytomegalovirus infection. For the study at large: Indicated by public TCR beta signatures were CMV infection and matching HLA type.

Deletions cut 1 base from V and 5 bases from J, with 20 bases between. CDR3 size: 17 residues. Germline loops: CDR1 LGHDT, CDR2 YNNKEL (reference sequence). General study findings and limits: HLA-C-restricted, CMV-specific TCR beta clonotypes were dominant ex vivo. Of the TCR beta families, the public ones yielded a cumulative frequency that identified carriers of CMV plus the relevant HLA.

TCRdb used MiXCR to reprocess the reads, holding one entry per CDR3 protein. The data contain over 450,000 distinct CDR3 sequences, approximately 10% of them singletons. The sequenced sample was PBMCs. This clonotype was sampled from a human donor in good health (CMV status not recorded). Some clones in this sample may be carry-over from other donors' samples. The chain carries TRBV3-1 and TRBJ2-5, with D possibly called TRBD1 or TRBD2 (5 bases each). The CDR3 spells CASSQVRLRKGSETQYF. CDR3 nucleotides: TGTGCCAGCAGCCAAGTCCGGTTGCGGAAGGGGAGTGAGACCCAGTACTTC.